This TCR beta chain was sequenced during a study of T cell repertoires in cytomegalovirus infection. Study background: Public TCR beta signatures indicated both CMV infection and matching HLA type.

Germline V gene lookup returns CDR1 MDHEN and CDR2 SYDVKM. The germline V and J ends were trimmed by 2 bases and 1 base, with 6 bases remaining between them. The CDR3 contains 14 residues. TCRdb passed the reads through MiXCR, listing each CDR3 protein once. The data show approximately 500,000 distinct CDR3 sequences, with roughly 12% seen just once and 10% held by the top ten. This clonotype was recorded many times. Sequencing used PBMCs. The chain employs TRBV28 and TRBJ2-4; no firm D call. This sequence was found in a human donor in good health (CMV status not recorded). Some clones in this sample may be carry-over from other donors' samples. This CDR3 is CASSLPAAKNIQYF. The CDR3 DNA follows: TGTGCCAGCAGTTTACCAGCGGCCAAAAACATTCAGTACTTC.